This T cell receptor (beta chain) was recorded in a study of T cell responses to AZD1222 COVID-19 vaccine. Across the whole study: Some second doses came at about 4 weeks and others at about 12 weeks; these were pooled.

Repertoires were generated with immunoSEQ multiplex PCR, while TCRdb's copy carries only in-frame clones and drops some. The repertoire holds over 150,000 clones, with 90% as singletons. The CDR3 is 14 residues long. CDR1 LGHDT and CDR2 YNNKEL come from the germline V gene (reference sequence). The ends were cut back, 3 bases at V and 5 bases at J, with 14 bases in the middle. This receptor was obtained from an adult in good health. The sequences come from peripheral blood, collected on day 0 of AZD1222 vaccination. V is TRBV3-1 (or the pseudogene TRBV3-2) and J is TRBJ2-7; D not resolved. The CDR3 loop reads CASSHSARADEQYF. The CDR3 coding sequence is TGTGCCAGCAGCCACAGCGCAAGGGCTGACGAGCAGTACTTC.